The 30 T cell receptor beta chains below come from one sample, sequenced in a study of shared clonotypes between healthy human individuals. The protocol was immunoSEQ multiplex PCR, while the TCRdb copy is restricted to in-frame clones and leaves out a portion. Of approximately 2,300,000 clones listed, about 90% are singletons. Sequenced sample: naive CD4+ T cells from PBMCs. Documented subset: CD45RA+ positively selected. All receptors derive from a man aged 18-30 years in good health. Some clones in this sample may be carry-over from other donors' samples.

The gene calls are TRBV5-1 and TRBJ1-4, with D unclear. Germline loops: CDR1 SGHRS, CDR2 YFSETQ. The CDR3 runs to 15 residues. V was cut by 4 bases and J by 5 bases, with 15 bases left in between. DNA for the CDR3: TGCGCCAGCAGCCCGCAACCTGGACGGAATGAAAAACTGTTTTTT. Its translation: CASSPQPGRNEKLFF.

The chain couples TRBV4-1 to TRBJ2-2; D tentatively reads TRBD1 or TRBD2 (5 bases each). The CDR3 has 17 amino acids. CDR1 is MGHRA, CDR2 YSYEKL, per germline. V shed 4 bases and J shed 1 base, with 16 bases lying between them. CDR3 sequence (DNA): TGCGCCAGCAGCCCGCCCAGAGGGCAGGGGAACACCGGGGAGCTGTTTTTT. It is translated as CASSPPRGQGNTGELFF.

With respect to this clone: Other nucleotide sequences in the sample specify the same CDR3. The gene calls are TRBV5-1 and TRBJ1-2; D call uncertain. The CDR3 is made up of 14 amino acids. Germline CDR1 reads SGHRS; CDR2 reads YFSETQ. V dropped 0 bases and J dropped 4 bases, with 10 bases sitting between them. This chain's CDR3 is CASSLVAGSYGYTF. For the CDR3, the DNA is TGCGCCAGCAGCTTGGTGGCCGGGAGCTATGGCTACACCTTC.

The chain joins TRBV27 to TRBJ2-7, with 11 positions matching TRBD1. CDR3 length: 14 residues. Germline V lookup: CDR1 MNHEY, CDR2 SMNVEV (reference sequence). The V gene end was trimmed by 5 bases and the J gene end by 5 bases; junction bases not matched to a gene: 5. The CDR3 loop is CASSRDRGINEQYF. The CDR3 nucleotides are TGTGCCAGCAGTAGGGACAGGGGGATCAACGAGCAGTACTTC.

This chain links TRBV30 with TRBJ1-2; a weak D match, TRBD1 (6 bases). Germline V gene sequence: CDR1 GTSNPN, CDR2 SVGIG (reference sequence). This CDR3 has 14 amino acids. The V end lost 8 bases, the J end lost 6 bases, and 22 bases lay between the germline ends. This CDR3 is CATERGGKWNGYTF. CDR3 coding DNA: TGTGCCACAGAGAGGGGGGGCAAATGGAATGGCTACACCTTC.

The chain has TRBV28 and TRBJ2-3; D is unresolved. Between the trimmed V and J ends, which lost 5 bases and 4 bases, there was a span of 13 bases. The CDR3 length is 14 residues. The germline V gene encodes CDR1 MDHEN and CDR2 SYDVKM. DNA of the CDR3: TGTGCCAGCAGTGGCTCGACCCTGTCAGATACGCAGTATTTT. Residues: CASSGSTLSDTQYF.

CDR3 residues: CASSHVVQGKGQPQHF. The CDR3 bases are TGCGCCAGCAGCCACGTTGTCCAGGGTAAGGGTCAGCCCCAGCATTTT. The chain couples TRBV4-1 to TRBJ1-5; possible D gene TRBD1, 5 bases. The CDR3 length is 16 residues. V was clipped by 3 bases and J by 6 bases, with 18 bases between them. Per the germline V gene, CDR1 is MGHRA and CDR2 is YSYEKL.

Comments on this clone: Within the sample, other DNA sequences also encode this same CDR3. The chain uses TRBV9 and TRBJ2-1; D gene ambiguous. Germline loops: CDR1 SGDLS, CDR2 YYNGEE. The CDR3 extends over 13 amino acids. The V gene lost 0 bases and the J gene lost 2 bases, with 3 bases spanning the gap. The CDR3 DNA sequence: TGTGCCAGCAGCGTAGCGGCCTACAATGAGCAGTTCTTC. It is translated as CASSVAAYNEQFF.

The chain joins TRBV5-1 to TRBJ2-3; TRBD2 matches 12 bases. Per germline, CDR1 SGHRS and CDR2 YFSETQ. The CDR3 is made up of 17 amino acids. V gave up 4 bases and J gave up 2 bases; unmatched junction bases: 8. Here the CDR3 DNA reads TGCGCCAGCAGCAACGGACTAGCGGGGCGATTCACAGATACGCAGTATTTT. Amino acid sequence: CASSNGLAGRFTDTQYF.

The V gene is TRBV25-1, the J gene TRBJ2-3, with D possibly being TRBD1 (5 bases). Per germline, CDR1 MGHDK and CDR2 SYGVNS. The CDR3 length is 14 residues. V lost 2 bases and J 1 base, leaving 7 bases between the germline ends. CDR3 coding DNA: TGTGCCAGCAGTGAAGTGACAGGCACAGATACGCAGTATTTT. Its translation: CASSEVTGTDTQYF.

DNA of the CDR3: TGCAGTGCTAGGGTAGCCCATGAGCAGTTCTTC. Translation gives CSARVAHEQFF. V usage is TRBV20-1 and J usage is TRBJ2-1; D is unclear. V was trimmed by 3 bases and J by 8 bases, leaving 8 bases between them. This CDR3 contains 11 residues. Germline assignment: CDR1 DFQATT and CDR2 SNEGSKA (reference sequence).

The chain employs TRBV6-1 and TRBJ2-2; 9 positions match TRBD2. Trimming took 3 bases from V and 4 from J; bases not matched to a gene: 12. This CDR3 is built from 18 residues. Germline lookup yields CDR1 MNHNS and CDR2 SASEGT. This CDR3 is CASSDLLVAGAVTGELFF. The CDR3 DNA sequence: TGTGCCAGCAGTGATCTTCTGGTAGCGGGAGCGGTCACCGGGGAGCTGTTTTTT.

This chain connects TRBV18 to TRBJ2-1; TRBD2 is a possible D gene (5 bases). CDR3 length equals 17 residues. Trimming stripped 3 bases from V and 5 bases from J, with 20 bases between. The germline gives CDR1 KGHSH, CDR2 LQKENI. The CDR3 DNA reads as TGTGCCAGCTCACCGCGGATCGACATAGCGACCAACAATGAGCAGTTCTTC. Protein: CASSPRIDIATNNEQFF.

This chain links TRBV5-1 with TRBJ1-1; no reliable D call. V dropped 1 base and J dropped 2 bases, with 12 bases sitting between them. Per germline, CDR1 SGHRS and CDR2 YFSETQ. The CDR3 sequence is 15 residues long. The CDR3 DNA reads as TGCGCCAGCAGCTTGCAGACCCCAGGAAACACTGAAGCTTTCTTT. Translating gives CASSLQTPGNTEAFF.

This clone has just one count. The chain is built from TRBV6-5 and TRBJ1-1; D not certain. Germline V lookup: CDR1 MNHEY, CDR2 SVGAGI. V was shortened by 2 bases and J by 0 bases, with 10 bases between the two germline ends. This CDR3 contains 15 residues. The CDR3 sequence is CASSYGGSMNTEAFF. The CDR3 region has the DNA TGTGCCAGCAGTTACGGAGGCAGCATGAACACTGAAGCTTTCTTT.

The chain uses TRBV4-3 and TRBJ2-1, with D perhaps given as TRBD1 or TRBD2 (5 bases each). Trimming cost V 6 bases and J 4 bases, with 13 bases left between them. From germline, CDR1 is LGHNA and CDR2 YSLEER. This CDR3 is built from 14 residues. CDR3 loop: CASSPLGEYNEQFF. In DNA form, the CDR3 reads TGCGCCAGCAGTCCCCTAGGGGAGTACAATGAGCAGTTCTTC.

V is TRBV10-3 and J is TRBJ2-7; possibly TRBD2 for D (5 bases). Looked up from germline, CDR1 is ENHRY and CDR2 is SYGVKD. The ends were cut back, 6 bases at V and 0 bases at J, with 12 bases in the middle. The length of the CDR3 is 14 residues. The CDR3 spells CAIRRAFSSYEQYF. CDR3 coding DNA: TGTGCCATCAGGCGGGCGTTTAGCTCCTACGAGCAGTACTTC.

The chain couples TRBV11-1 to TRBJ2-5; D is unresolved. The germline V gene has CDR1 SGHAT and CDR2 FQDESV (reference sequence). This CDR3 is built from 13 residues. Trimming cost V 5 bases and J 1 base, with 8 bases left between them. The CDR3 region is CASSVQAQETQYF. The CDR3 DNA follows: TGTGCCAGCAGCGTCCAGGCCCAAGAGACCCAGTACTTC.

The chain uses TRBV4-1 and TRBJ2-1; D possibly uses TRBD1 or TRBD2 (6 bases each). Trimming pared 3 bases from V and 2 bases from J, leaving 17 bases between. Germline values: CDR1 MGHRA, CDR2 YSYEKL. The CDR3 has 17 residues. CDR3 sequence: CASSHPEGGGPYNEQFF. The CDR3 bases are TGCGCCAGCAGCCACCCTGAGGGGGGTGGCCCCTACAATGAGCAGTTCTTC.

The chain is built from TRBV7-9 and TRBJ2-2, with D possibly matching TRBD1 (6 bases). The CDR3 sequence is 16 residues long. Germline V gene lookup returns CDR1 SEHNR and CDR2 FQNEAQ (reference sequence). The V gene lost 1 base and the J gene lost 2 bases, with 11 bases spanning the gap. The CDR3 spells CASSLDGTPNTGELFF. The DNA for the CDR3 is TGTGCCAGCAGCTTAGACGGGACACCCAACACCGGGGAGCTGTTTTTT.

This chain connects TRBV5-4 to TRBJ2-3; the match to TRBD2 covers 9 bases. V lost 1 base, J lost 1 base, and 1 base stayed unmatched. CDR3 length equals 15 residues. Germline assignment: CDR1 SGHNT and CDR2 YYREEE (reference sequence). Here the CDR3 DNA reads TGTGCCAGCAGCTTGATAGCGGGGGGCACAGATACGCAGTATTTT. It translates to CASSLIAGGTDTQYF.

This rearrangement joins TRBV28 to TRBJ2-7; TRBD2 matches 7 bases. Germline values: CDR1 MDHEN, CDR2 SYDVKM. Trimming cost V 4 bases and J 2 bases; bases outside gene matches: 8. The CDR3 loop spans 15 amino acids. The CDR3 DNA is TGTGCCAGCAGTTGGGGGGGGGATGTGACCTACGAGCAGTACTTC. This codes for CASSWGGDVTYEQYF.

This chain uses TRBV29-1 with TRBJ2-5, with TRBD2 as a possible D gene (5 bases). The germline V gene has CDR1 SQVTM and CDR2 ANQGSEA. The CDR3 loop spans 11 amino acids. Deletions cut 8 bases from V and 5 bases from J, with 12 bases between. The CDR3 sequence: CSIGERETQYF. The CDR3 DNA follows: TGCAGCATTGGGGAGAGGGAGACCCAGTACTTC.

This clone is a singleton in its sample. The chain links TRBV18 to TRBJ1-3; D is unresolved. The ends were cut back, 3 bases at V and 8 bases at J, with 11 bases in the middle. The CDR3 has 13 amino acids. Germline CDR1 KGHSH, CDR2 LQKENI. CDR3 residues: CASSPYSRDTIYF. CDR3 coding DNA: TGTGCCAGCTCACCGTACAGTCGAGACACCATATATTTT.

The rearrangement joins TRBV9 to TRBJ2-3; TRBD2 agrees at 9 bases. The CDR3 spans 16 residues. The V and J ends lost 1 base and 1 base, in that order; junction bases with no gene match: 4. Germline-derived CDR1 and CDR2 are SGDLS and YYNGEE. CDR3 residues: CASSVLAGVGTDTQYF. In nucleotides, the CDR3 is TGTGCCAGCAGCGTATTAGCGGGAGTAGGCACAGATACGCAGTATTTT.

The chain recombines TRBV9 with TRBJ2-3; 12 bases fit TRBD2. Germline-derived CDR1 and CDR2 are SGDLS and YYNGEE. The CDR3 contains 16 residues. The J segment lost 5 bases and the V segment lost 0 bases, leaving 4 bases of the junction unmatched. This chain's CDR3 is CASSVGLAGAVDTQYF. As DNA, the CDR3 is TGTGCCAGCAGCGTAGGACTAGCGGGAGCTGTAGATACGCAGTATTTT.

This clone was seen once. V usage is TRBV11-2 and J usage is TRBJ2-1, with 10 bases that match TRBD2. The CDR3 totals 17 residues. The germline CDR1 and CDR2 sequences are SGHAT and FQNNGV. Losses at the gene ends were 4 bases for V and 7 bases for J; bases not matched to a gene: 13. The CDR3: CASSSISLLAGENEQFF. CDR3 nucleotides: TGTGCCAGCAGCTCTATTTCGTTGCTAGCGGGAGAGAATGAGCAGTTCTTC.

The V call is TRBV5-1, the J call TRBJ2-2; 9 bases fit TRBD1. Germline CDR1 reads SGHRS; CDR2 reads YFSETQ. The CDR3 contains 15 residues. V gave up 4 bases and J gave up 5 bases; unmatched junction bases: 6. The DNA for the CDR3 is TGCGCCAGCAGCAGAAGACAGGGGGATACCGGGGAGCTGTTTTTT. Its protein is CASSRRQGDTGELFF.

The gene calls are TRBV27 and TRBJ2-3, with D uncertain. The V end was cut by 8 bases, the J end by 2 bases, with 11 bases between. CDR3 size: 13 residues. Germline V gene lookup returns CDR1 MNHEY and CDR2 SMNVEV (reference sequence). The DNA for the CDR3 is TGTGCCAGCGGCCTGACCTTCACAGATACGCAGTATTTT. Translation gives CASGLTFTDTQYF.

This chain uses TRBV5-4 with TRBJ2-7; D assignment may be TRBD1 or TRBD2 (5 bases each). Trimming took off 4 bases at V and 6 bases at J, with 14 bases between the two ends. Germline CDR1 is SGHNT and CDR2 is YYREEE (reference sequence). CDR3 length equals 13 residues. The CDR3: CASSIDSGGEQYF. The CDR3 bases are TGTGCCAGCAGCATAGACTCTGGGGGCGAGCAGTACTTC.